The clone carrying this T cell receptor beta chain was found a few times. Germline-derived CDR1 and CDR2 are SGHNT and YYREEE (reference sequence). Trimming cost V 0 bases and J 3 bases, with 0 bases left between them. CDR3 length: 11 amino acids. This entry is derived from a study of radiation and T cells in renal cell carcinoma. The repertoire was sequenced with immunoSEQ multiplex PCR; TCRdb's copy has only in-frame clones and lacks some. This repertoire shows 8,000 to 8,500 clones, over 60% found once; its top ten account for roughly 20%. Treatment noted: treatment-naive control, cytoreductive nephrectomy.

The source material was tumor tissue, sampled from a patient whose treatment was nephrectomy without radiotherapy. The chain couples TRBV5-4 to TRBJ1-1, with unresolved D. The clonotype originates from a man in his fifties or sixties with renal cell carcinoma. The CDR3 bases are TGTGCCAGCAGCTTGGACACTGAAGCTTTCTTT. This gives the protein CASSLDTEAFF.